This passage covers 9 T cell receptor beta chains from one sample sequenced in a study of blood T cell repertoires in COVID-19. The method was immunoSEQ multiplex PCR; TCRdb's version includes in-frame clones alone and lacks a portion of them. The repertoire consists of some 700,000 clones, with 70% to 90% occurring once and the leading ten covering under 0.3%. The specimen was peripheral blood. The receptors stem from a woman under 30 with acute or convalescent COVID-19.

This rearrangement joins TRBV30 to TRBJ1-2; 7 positions match TRBD1. J was trimmed by 6 bases and V by 3 bases; bases with no gene match: 7. The CDR3 consists of 13 residues. Germline lookup yields CDR1 GTSNPN and CDR2 SVGIG (reference sequence). This CDR3 is CAWSKSGTDGYTF. The CDR3 nucleotides read TGTGCCTGGAGCAAGTCCGGGACAGATGGCTACACCTTC.

This clone was found once. This specimen includes other DNA sequences encoding the same CDR3. The rearrangement joins TRBV19 to TRBJ2-1; TRBD1 is a possible D gene (5 bases). Deletions cut 5 bases from V and 4 bases from J, with 9 bases between. The length of the CDR3 is 13 residues. Germline V CDR1 and CDR2: LNHDA, SQIVND (reference sequence). The CDR3 is CASSQDSYNEQFF. The CDR3 DNA sequence: TGTGCCAGTAGTCAAGACAGTTACAATGAGCAGTTCTTC.

CDR3 sequence: CAIRGAAGLAAEAFF. The CDR3 coding sequence is TGTGCCATCAGGGGTGCCGCGGGGCTCGCAGCTGAAGCTTTCTTT. The chain employs TRBV10-3 and TRBJ1-1; TRBD1 is a possible D gene (5 bases). This CDR3 has 15 residues. V lost 6 bases and J 6 bases, leaving 20 bases between the germline ends. CDR1 is ENHRY and CDR2 is SYGVKD in the germline V gene.

This chain joins TRBV5-4 and TRBJ2-7; D is perhaps TRBD2 (7 bases). With 10 bases removed from V and 2 bases from J, the gap between germline ends came to 19 bases. CDR3 length: 14 amino acids. CDR1 SGHNT and CDR2 YYREEE come from the germline V gene (reference sequence). The chain's CDR3 is CASREGGGPYEQYF. DNA for the CDR3: TGTGCCTCCCGCGAGGGAGGGGGGCCCTACGAGCAGTACTTC.

The genes are TRBV27 and TRBJ1-3; D might be TRBD1 (5 bases). With 5 bases removed from V and 2 bases from J, the gap between germline ends came to 19 bases. Germline-derived CDR1 and CDR2 are MNHEY and SMNVEV (reference sequence). CDR3 length: 17 amino acids. The CDR3 sequence: CASSATPQGHTGNTIYF. CDR3 DNA: TGTGCCAGCAGTGCCACCCCCCAGGGTCACACTGGAAACACCATATATTTT.

This clone was counted only a few times. The chain couples TRBV7-3 to TRBJ1-5; perhaps TRBD1 as D (6 bases). Germline V gene data show CDR1 as SGHTA and CDR2 as FQGTGA. There are 13 residues in the CDR3. Trimming cost V 4 bases and J 4 bases, with 8 bases left between them. The CDR3 reads CASSSTGNQPQHF. The CDR3 DNA is TGTGCCAGCAGCTCCACAGGGAATCAGCCCCAGCATTTT.

This chain uses TRBV5-4 with TRBJ2-7, with 8 bases lining up with TRBD1. This CDR3 is built from 15 residues. The germline V gene has CDR1 SGHNT and CDR2 YYREEE (reference sequence). V was clipped by 4 bases and J by 5 bases; unmatched bases: 11. CDR3 residues: CASSRQGARGNEQYF. The DNA of the CDR3 is TGTGCCAGCAGCCGGCAGGGGGCGCGTGGAAACGAGCAGTACTTC.

J is TRBJ1-1 and V is TRBV20-1; D uncertain. Germline V gives CDR1 DFQATT, CDR2 SNEGSKA (reference sequence). The germline V and J ends were trimmed by 4 bases and 1 base, with 4 bases remaining between them. The CDR3 consists of 11 residues. The CDR3 region has the DNA TGCAGTGCTACAAAGAACACTGAAGCTTTCTTT. Its protein product is CSATKNTEAFF.

The V gene is TRBV5-6, the J gene TRBJ1-6, with 7 bases aligning to TRBD1. The ends lost 0 bases at V and 4 bases at J; junction bases unmatched: 4. The CDR3 is 16 amino acids. Germline V lookup: CDR1 SGHDT, CDR2 YYEEEE. The CDR3 spells CASSLAGTDYNSPLHF. For the CDR3, the DNA is TGTGCCAGCAGCTTGGCTGGGACAGATTATAATTCACCCCTCCACTTT.